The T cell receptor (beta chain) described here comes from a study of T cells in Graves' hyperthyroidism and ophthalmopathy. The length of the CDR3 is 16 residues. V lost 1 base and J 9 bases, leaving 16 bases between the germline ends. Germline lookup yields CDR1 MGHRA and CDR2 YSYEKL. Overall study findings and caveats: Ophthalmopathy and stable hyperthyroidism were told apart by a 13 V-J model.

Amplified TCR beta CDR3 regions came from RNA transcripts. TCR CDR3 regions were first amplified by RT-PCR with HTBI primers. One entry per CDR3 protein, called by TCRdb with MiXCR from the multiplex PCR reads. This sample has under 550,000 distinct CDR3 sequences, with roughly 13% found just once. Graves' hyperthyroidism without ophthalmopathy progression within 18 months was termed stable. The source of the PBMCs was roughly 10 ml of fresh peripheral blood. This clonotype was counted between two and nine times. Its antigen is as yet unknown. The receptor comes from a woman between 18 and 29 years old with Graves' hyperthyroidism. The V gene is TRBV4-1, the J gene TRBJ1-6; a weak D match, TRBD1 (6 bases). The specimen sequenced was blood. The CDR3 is CASSQVGGRVFSPLHF. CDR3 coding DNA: TGCGCCAGCAGCCAAGTCGGGGGGCGCGTCTTTTCACCCCTCCACTTT.